This T cell receptor (beta chain) is from a study of T cell repertoires in cytomegalovirus infection (dated by TCRdb to the late 2010s). Broadly, across the study: Recently identified HLA-C-restricted CMV epitopes, whose presentation resists viral immunomodulation, were targeted by peptide stimulations together with well-studied HLA-B-restricted epitopes. The HLA type of each donor mattered for the analysis, because public TCR beta signatures pointed to carriage of CMV infection along with the matching HLA type. Paper-wide results and their limitations: The ex vivo response was dominated by HLA-C-restricted CMV-specific TCR beta clonotypes, and the single most frequent clonotype in two of eight donors was supplied by these HLA-C-restricted clonotypes. In both this cohort and an independent cohort of 350 to 400 donors, the cumulative frequency of public TCR beta family members distinguished carriers of CMV infection plus the relevant HLA type.

The CDR3, cysteine through phenylalanine, is 12 amino acids long. Only CDR3 DNA is held: 36 bases, read in frame from base 1. CDR1 SGHTA and CDR2 FQGNSA are derived from the germline V gene. Trimming costs V 2 bases and J 13 bases, and their ends lie 12 bases apart. The instrument given in TCRdb is Illumina HiSeq 1500. TCRdb passed the public sequencing reads through fastp at Q25 and MiXCR, retaining productive beta sequences. CDR3 protein duplicates are merged, each entry listing the most common genes and DNA. The sample table shows around 800,000 distinct CDR3 sequences, and 30% to 35% are seen once. Around 12% of the sample goes to the ten largest clones. This clonotype has ten or more counts. No antigen is known for it. Base qualities are missing; no much larger clone stands one base away. The treatment or condition label on this specimen signifies: in vitro stimulation with specific CMV peptide epitopes to enrich CMV-specific T cells.

In this chain, TRBV7-2 is recombined with TRBJ2-1; a weak D assignment points to TRBD2 (5 bases agree). This specimen was cultured CD8+ T cells from PBMCs, taken from culture after CMV antigen stimulation. The origin of this receptor is a human donor in good health (CMV status not recorded). Some clones in this sample may be carry-over from other donors' samples. The CDR3: CASSLKGSRQFF. Here is the DNA: TGTGCCAGCAGCTTAAAAGGGAGCCGACAGTTCTTC.